Listed below are T cell receptor beta chains from one sample, sequenced in a study of identical twins. TCRdb fed the 5' RACE reads into MiXCR, producing one record per CDR3 protein. This table holds about 280,000 distinct CDR3 sequences, approximately 8% found once. The data were also submitted as part of a second study, on yellow fever vaccine responses in identical twins.

Sequenced input: memory (CD45RO+) T cells sorted from blood. The receptor source for this set is a woman under 30 in good health. Both conserved end residues are part of each CDR3. Fields, in order: D gene, V gene, clone size, J gene, CDR3 protein, CDR3 DNA. D genes are given only for firm matches. Some rows have no size entry. The others give once, few or many, or a class for an expanded clone.

TRBD2	TRBV10-3	many	TRBJ2-5	CAISVQPGTRETQYF	TGTGCCATCAGTGTCCAACCCGGGACTAGAGAGACCCAGTACTTC
TRBD2	TRBV5-1	many	TRBJ2-2	CASSRLASNTGELFF	TGCGCCAGCAGTCGACTAGCGTCTAACACCGGGGAGCTGTTTTTT
-	TRBV20-1	few	TRBJ2-7	CSATLGGSHEQYF	TGCAGTGCTACGCTCGGGGGATCCCACGAGCAGTACTTC
TRBD1	TRBV27	-	TRBJ1-2	CASSLEGASNYGYTF	TGTGCCAGCAGTCTCGAGGGGGCCTCTAACTATGGCTACACCTTC
TRBD1	TRBV7-2	few	TRBJ2-1	CASSRIQGNNEQFF	TGTGCCAGCAGCCGGATACAGGGGAACAATGAGCAGTTCTTC
TRBD2	TRBV12-3/TRBV12-4	many	TRBJ2-7	CASSLIYTGGYEQYF	TGTGCCAGCAGTTTAATTTATACGGGAGGCTACGAGCAGTACTTC
TRBD1	TRBV20-1	-	TRBJ2-3	CSARGRGGEADTQYF	TGCAGTGCTAGAGGGCGAGGGGGCGAGGCAGATACGCAGTATTTT
TRBD2	TRBV14	many	TRBJ2-3	CASRRLAGESDTQYF	TGTGCCAGCAGACGACTAGCGGGGGAATCAGATACGCAGTATTTT
-	TRBV4-1	many	TRBJ1-3	CASSQKIWQRGPGNTIYF	TGCGCCAGCAGCCAAAAGATTTGGCAGAGAGGGCCTGGAAACACCATATATTTT
-	TRBV6-1	-	TRBJ2-7	CASSEMGLYEQYF	TGTGCCAGCAGCGAAATGGGACTCTACGAGCAGTACTTC
-	TRBV4-2	few	TRBJ2-5	CASSEGGYQETQYF	TGTGCCAGCAGCGAGGGGGGGTACCAAGAGACCCAGTACTTC
TRBD2	TRBV5-6	many	TRBJ2-1	CASSLLAGGFGEQFF	TGTGCCAGCAGCTTACTAGCGGGAGGTTTCGGTGAGCAGTTCTTC
-	TRBV3-1	-	TRBJ2-7	CASSQGGGSSSYEQYF	TGTGCCAGCAGCCAAGGAGGAGGGTCCAGCTCCTACGAGCAGTACTTC
-	TRBV20-1	-	TRBJ1-2	CSARDIGGYGYTF	TGCAGTGCTAGAGATATCGGGGGTTATGGCTACACCTTC
TRBD2	TRBV20-1	many	TRBJ2-7	CSVGTSGPRSSYEQYF	TGCAGTGTCGGGACTAGCGGGCCCCGGAGCTCCTACGAGCAGTACTTC
-	TRBV19	-	TRBJ1-2	CASSNWAGGYTF	TGTGCCAGTAGTAACTGGGCAGGTGGCTACACCTTC
TRBD2	TRBV12-5	many	TRBJ2-7	CASGNLAEELEEQYF	TGTGCTAGTGGTAATCTAGCGGAAGAGCTGGAGGAGCAGTACTTC
TRBD2	TRBV20-1	few	TRBJ2-1	CSARVTSGWPNEQFF	TGCAGTGCTAGGGTGACTAGCGGGTGGCCCAATGAGCAGTTCTTC
-	TRBV6-6	many	TRBJ1-1	CASSRNRNTEAFF	TGTGCCAGCAGCCGTAACAGAAACACTGAAGCTTTCTTT
-	TRBV18	few	TRBJ2-2	CASSAGTQNTGELFF	TGTGCCAGCTCGGCCGGGACACAGAACACCGGGGAGCTGTTTTTT
-	TRBV27	-	TRBJ2-7	CASSPSLKGDMEQYF	TGTGCCAGCAGTCCCTCCCTTAAAGGGGATATGGAGCAGTACTTC
TRBD2	TRBV13	few	TRBJ2-1	CASSLARLAGVPNEQFF	TGTGCCAGCAGCTTAGCCCGACTAGCGGGAGTCCCCAATGAGCAGTTCTTC
-	TRBV27	-	TRBJ2-1	CASNLYGYPYNEQFF	TGTGCCAGCAACCTATACGGATACCCATACAATGAGCAGTTCTTC
TRBD2	TRBV3-1	few	TRBJ2-1	CASSQGLLAGNEQFF	TGTGCCAGCAGCCAAGGTCTTCTAGCGGGCAATGAGCAGTTCTTC
-	TRBV21-1	few	TRBJ1-1	CASSKRGIGQRGNTEAFF	TGTGCCAGCAGCAAACGGGGTATCGGACAGAGGGGGAACACTGAAGCTTTCTTT
-	TRBV20-1	few	TRBJ1-1	CSAPMGGGITEAFF	TGCAGTGCTCCCATGGGAGGGGGGATCACTGAAGCTTTCTTT
TRBD2	TRBV19	-	TRBJ2-3	CASTTGTSATDTQYF	TGTGCCAGTACCACCGGGACTAGCGCCACAGATACGCAGTATTTT
-	TRBV6-4	-	TRBJ2-2	CASSISTETGELFF	TGTGCCAGCAGTATTTCTACCGAGACCGGGGAGCTGTTTTTT
-	TRBV11-2	many	TRBJ2-1	CASSQSGGREQFF	TGTGCCAGCAGTCAATCAGGCGGACGCGAGCAGTTCTTC
-	TRBV7-3	-	TRBJ2-5	CASSLGDGIGETQYF	TGTGCCAGCAGCTTGGGCGACGGGATAGGAGAGACCCAGTACTTC
-	TRBV20-1	many	TRBJ2-4	CSASVEGPAPKNIQYF	TGCAGTGCTAGCGTCGAGGGGCCTGCCCCCAAAAACATTCAGTACTTC
TRBD1	TRBV25-1	few	TRBJ1-2	CASSGGTGGNYGYTF	TGTGCCAGCAGTGGGGGGACAGGGGGTAACTATGGCTACACCTTC
-	TRBV11-2	few	TRBJ2-3	CASSPRPHTDTQYF	TGTGCCAGCAGCCCCCGGCCCCACACAGATACGCAGTATTTT
TRBD1	TRBV5-1	many	TRBJ1-2	CASSYDDRGFYGYTF	TGCGCCAGCAGCTACGACGACAGGGGATTCTATGGCTACACCTTC
-	TRBV2	once	TRBJ1-2	CASSGDFRAKVYTF	TGTGCCAGCAGTGGGGACTTTCGTGCGAAAGTCTACACCTTC
-	TRBV7-9	many	TRBJ1-2	CASSLTGPGGYTF	TGTGCCAGCAGCTTAACAGGCCCGGGCGGCTACACCTTC
TRBD2	TRBV25-1	few	TRBJ2-1	CASTPGLAGRSDEQFF	TGTGCCAGCACGCCGGGACTAGCGGGGCGGAGCGATGAGCAGTTCTTC
TRBD2	TRBV7-2	few	TRBJ2-5	CASSTGTSGTIQETQYF	TGTGCCAGCAGCACCGGGACTAGCGGTACCATTCAAGAGACCCAGTACTTC
TRBD2	TRBV11-3	few	TRBJ2-7	CASSPGGTSGYEQYF	TGTGCCAGCAGCCCCGGGGGGACTAGCGGATACGAGCAGTACTTC
-	TRBV7-2	few	TRBJ2-3	CASSLNGYSTDTQYF	TGTGCCAGCAGCTTAAACGGATACAGCACAGATACGCAGTATTTT
-	TRBV18	few	TRBJ2-2	CASSPPTDNTGELFF	TGTGCCAGCTCACCACCGACAGATAACACCGGGGAGCTGTTTTTT
TRBD2	TRBV5-1	-	TRBJ2-1	CASHIAGTNEQFF	TGCGCCAGCCACATAGCGGGAACGAATGAGCAGTTCTTC
TRBD2	TRBV5-6	many	TRBJ2-3	CASSTLYSGGRENPTDTQYF	TGTGCCAGCAGCACCCTCTACTCTGGCGGGAGAGAGAACCCCACAGATACGCAGTATTTT
-	TRBV20-1	once	TRBJ2-2	CSARDKVEAGELFF	TGCAGTGCTAGAGATAAGGTGGAAGCGGGGGAGCTGTTTTTT
TRBD2	TRBV20-1	few	TRBJ2-3	CSARGRAGGPDTQYF	TGCAGTGCTCGAGGGCGAGCGGGGGGCCCAGATACGCAGTATTTT
-	TRBV11-2	many	TRBJ2-1	CASSFLGGGSYNEQFF	TGTGCCAGCAGCTTCCTAGGGGGGGGCTCCTACAATGAGCAGTTCTTC
-	TRBV20-1	-	TRBJ2-7	CSARVGTDYYEQYF	TGCAGTGCTAGAGTAGGGACTGACTACTACGAGCAGTACTTC
-	TRBV14	-	TRBJ1-2	CASSQEFRGYTF	TGTGCCAGCAGCCAAGAGTTTAGAGGCTACACCTTC
TRBD2	TRBV20-1	few	TRBJ2-3	CSARDLGSGRFDTQYF	TGCAGTGCTAGAGATCTTGGTAGCGGGAGATTCGATACGCAGTATTTT
-	TRBV12-5	-	TRBJ2-5	CASGLGGTEETQYF	TGTGCTAGTGGTTTGGGGGGCACCGAAGAGACCCAGTACTTC
-	TRBV18	-	TRBJ2-5	CASSPPGLSGTQYF	TGTGCCAGCTCACCACCGGGACTGTCTGGGACCCAGTACTTC
-	TRBV27	many	TRBJ2-3	CASSLSTVSTDTQYF	TGTGCCAGCAGTTTATCGACCGTTTCGACAGATACGCAGTATTTT
-	TRBV7-9	-	TRBJ2-5	CASSGSRVTGQETQYF	TGTGCCAGCAGCGGGTCCAGGGTCACAGGCCAAGAGACCCAGTACTTC
TRBD2	TRBV4-2	many	TRBJ2-1	CASSQEGGTSFNEQFF	TGTGCCAGCAGCCAAGAGGGGGGGACTTCTTTCAATGAGCAGTTCTTC